Below, one T cell receptor (beta chain) is given with its context. Its antigen target is currently unknown. It has no much larger one-base neighbor in the sample; base qualities were not kept. The study evaluated CTLA-4 blockade (ipilimumab) given together with focal radiation therapy in patients who had chemo-refractory metastatic non-small-cell lung cancer. The record originates from a study of radiotherapy plus CTLA-4 blockade in lung cancer (dated by TCRdb to the late 2010s). Context from the whole study: Objective responses were observed in more than 15% of enrolled patients, and disease control was achieved in approximately 30%. Study-wide conclusions, independent of this receptor: Early dynamic changes in blood T cell clones, together with increased serum interferon-beta after radiation, were reported as the strongest predictors of response. TCR clones derived from tumors expanded in peripheral blood after treatment with radiotherapy and ipilimumab.

The library was built by means of the immunoSEQ multiplex PCR assay. Entries here come from immuneACCESS through TCRdb and include only in-frame sequences with V and J called. Some clones fail to appear in such tables; in the studies checked, an unresolved V gene covers under half of the shortfall, and the cause of the remainder is unknown. In this sample the table shows more than 90,000 clones, 65% to 85% of which occur a single time. The ten largest make up roughly 5% of the sample. CDR1 and CDR2 were assigned from the germline V gene as SNHLY and FYNNEI. The CDR3 runs 15 amino acids, cysteine and phenylalanine included. Only the CDR3 part of the read is kept: 45 bases, read in frame from the first base. The germline V end is reduced by 7 bases and the J end by 8 bases; junction bases left unmatched: 14.

This receptor was taken from a human donor with non-small cell lung cancer who had a partial response to radiotherapy plus ipilimumab. The chain was built from TRBV2 and TRBJ1-2, with 9 bases in between that match TRBD1. The material was peripheral blood, obtained from a patient treated with radiotherapy plus ipilimumab. The sequenced DNA is TGTGCCAGCACCACCACACCGACAGGGGGGAAAGGCTACACCTTC. Its translation is CASTTTPTGGKGYTF.